Following are 5 T cell receptor beta chains from one sample sequenced in a study of blood T cell repertoires in COVID-19. TCRdb's table, derived via immunoSEQ multiplex PCR, lists solely in-frame clones and lacks some. The table shows fewer than 110,000 clones, with around 90% occurring only once. Input material: peripheral blood. The receptors stem from a human donor in a cohort sampled during active COVID-19.

V gene TRBV3-1 (or the pseudogene TRBV3-2) combines with J gene TRBJ2-3, with a tentative D call TRBD2 (6 bases). The CDR3 spans 14 residues. Between the trimmed V and J ends, which lost 2 bases and 3 bases, there was a span of 9 bases. Per the germline V gene, CDR1 is LGHDT and CDR2 is YNNKEL (reference sequence). The CDR3 DNA reads as TGTGCCAGCAGCCAACAGGGAGGAACAGATACGCAGTATTTT. It encodes CASSQQGGTDTQYF.

This clone was found many times. The chain combines TRBV5-1 with TRBJ2-3; D unresolved. The V end lost 0 bases, the J end lost 2 bases, and 7 bases lay between the germline ends. Germline lookup yields CDR1 SGHRS and CDR2 YFSETQ. The CDR3 spans 14 residues. CDR3 sequence reads: CASSLGLTTDTQYF. CDR3 sequence (DNA): TGCGCCAGCAGCTTGGGGCTTACCACAGATACGCAGTATTTT.

V and J are TRBV30 and TRBJ1-3; D is possibly TRBD1 (6 bases). Trimming removed 1 base from V and 5 bases from J, with 6 bases in between. CDR1 is GTSNPN and CDR2 is SVGIG in the germline V gene (reference sequence). The CDR3 runs 12 residues. The CDR3 DNA reads as TGTGCCTGGAGTGGGGGGCGAAACACCATATATTTT. This translates into CAWSGGRNTIYF.

The chain uses TRBV19 and TRBJ2-2; D perhaps matches TRBD2 (6 bases). Germline V gives CDR1 LNHDA, CDR2 SQIVND (reference sequence). The V end was cut by 3 bases, the J end by 1 base, with 12 bases between. The CDR3 has 16 residues. The CDR3 protein is CASSIFGTQNTGELFF. Here the CDR3 DNA reads TGTGCCAGTAGTATCTTTGGGACTCAGAACACCGGGGAGCTGTTTTTT.

Remarks on this clone: The same CDR3 arises from other DNA sequences in this sample as well. The genes are TRBV5-4 and TRBJ2-5; TRBD1 matches 10 bases. The CDR3 runs to 15 residues. CDR1 SGHNT and CDR2 YYREEE come from the germline V gene (reference sequence). V shed 4 bases, J shed 5 bases, and the junction held 8 bases outside the gene matches. CDR3 protein: CASSPRQGAGETQYF. CDR3 in DNA: TGTGCCAGCAGCCCGCGACAGGGGGCAGGGGAGACCCAGTACTTC.